The 10 T cell receptor beta chains presented below share a single source sample, sequenced in a study of blood T cell repertoires in COVID-19. The protocol was immunoSEQ multiplex PCR, while the TCRdb copy is restricted to in-frame clones and leaves out a portion. The data hold fewer than 200,000 clones, with 84% observed a single time. The material sequenced was PBMCs or T cells enriched from blood (not recorded which). The receptors derive from a man aged 50-60 years who had recovered from COVID-19.

The chain has TRBV6-5 and TRBJ2-3; 7 bases agree with TRBD2. Germline trimming cut 2 bases from V and 6 bases from J; bases unmatched to any gene: 8. CDR3 length equals 15 residues. CDR1 is MNHEY, CDR2 SVGAGI, per germline. This chain's CDR3 is CASSYNGGSGDTQYF. CDR3 nucleotides: TGTGCCAGCAGTTACAACGGCGGGAGTGGGGATACGCAGTATTTT.

The gene calls are TRBV7-9 and TRBJ2-7; TRBD2 matches 8 bases. The CDR3 covers 13 residues. Germline V gene sequence: CDR1 SEHNR, CDR2 FQNEAQ (reference sequence). V lost 2 bases and J lost 3; bases outside the gene matches: 0. The CDR3 loop is CASSLRGGYEQYF. As DNA, the CDR3 is TGTGCCAGCAGCTTACGGGGGGGCTACGAGCAGTACTTC. The full variable domain, completed using reference TRBV7-9 and TRBJ2-7, is DTGVSQNPRHKITKRGQNVTFRCDPISEHNRLYWYRQTLGQGPEFLTYFQNEAQLEKSRLLSDRFSAERPKGSFSTLEIQRTEQGDSAMYLCASSLRGGYEQYFGPGTRLTVT.

This rearrangement joins TRBV29-1 to TRBJ1-1, with 9 bases aligning to TRBD1. V gave up 3 bases and J gave up 0 bases; unmatched junction bases: 5. The V gene's germline CDR1 is SQVTM and CDR2 ANQGSEA. There are 15 residues in the CDR3. CDR3 protein: CSVDGDRVLNTEAFF. The DNA of the CDR3 is TGCAGCGTTGATGGGGACAGGGTACTGAACACTGAAGCTTTCTTT.

This clone was observed a single time. The chain uses TRBV23-1 and TRBJ1-2; no firm D call. TRBV23-1 is an open reading frame, and its role is uncertain. This CDR3 comprises 13 residues. Trimming cost V 7 bases and J 5 bases, with 14 bases left between them. Here the CDR3 DNA reads TGCGCCAGCAATCCATTAGAGTGGTATGGCTACACCTTC. Amino acid sequence: CASNPLEWYGYTF.

The chain employs TRBV4-3 and TRBJ2-3, with 14 bases that match TRBD2. The CDR3 has 21 residues. Losses at the gene ends were 4 bases for V and 6 bases for J; bases not matched to a gene: 21. From germline, CDR1 is LGHNA and CDR2 YSLEER. The CDR3 nucleotides are TGCGCCAGCAGCCGTGGAGAGACTAGCGGGGGGGCTGGGTCTCGGCCTGATACGCAGTATTTT. Translating it yields CASSRGETSGGAGSRPDTQYF.

The V call is TRBV5-6, the J call TRBJ1-1, with D possibly being TRBD1 (5 bases). V was trimmed by 7 bases and J by 1 base, leaving 14 bases between them. The length of the CDR3 is 14 residues. The germline CDR1 and CDR2 sequences are SGHDT and YYEEEE. The CDR3 sequence is CASETVGGNTEAFF. The CDR3 bases are TGTGCCAGCGAAACGGTGGGGGGGAACACTGAAGCTTTCTTT.

The chain joins TRBV30 to TRBJ1-2; TRBD1 aligns across 9 bases. The CDR3 has 14 residues. The V gene's germline CDR1 is GTSNPN and CDR2 SVGIG (reference sequence). V trimming: 0 bases; J trimming: 8 bases; junction bases outside the gene matches: 7. CDR3 bases: TGTGCCTGGAGTGTAGACGGGGGGACAGGGGGCTACACCTTC. Its translation is CAWSVDGGTGGYTF.

This chain joins TRBV7-3 and TRBJ2-3, with D tentatively TRBD1 (6 bases). V shed 1 base and J shed 0 bases, with 14 bases lying between them. In germline, CDR1 is SGHTA, CDR2 FQGTGA. The CDR3 has 17 residues. The CDR3, as DNA: TGTGCCAGCAGCTTAAAAGGTTGGCAGGGGAGCACAGATACGCAGTATTTT. It codes for CASSLKGWQGSTDTQYF.

This clone has only a few counts. The chain has TRBV28 and TRBJ1-1; tentative D call: TRBD1 (6 bases). Germline CDR1 MDHEN, CDR2 SYDVKM. The CDR3 is 11 amino acids. Trimming took 7 bases from V and 8 from J, leaving 11 bases between them. Here the CDR3 reads CASIRDKEAFF. CDR3 sequence (DNA): TGTGCCAGCATTCGGGACAAGGAAGCTTTCTTT.

The chain combines TRBV5-6 with TRBJ1-2, with TRBD1 identical over 7 bases. This CDR3 is built from 14 residues. Germline loops: CDR1 SGHDT, CDR2 YYEEEE. J lost 4 bases, V lost 3 bases, and 6 bases had no gene match. The CDR3 loop reads CASSSQGSGYGYTF. The CDR3 coding sequence is TGTGCCAGCAGCTCACAGGGGTCCGGCTATGGCTACACCTTC.